This T cell receptor (beta chain) stems from a study of type 1 regulatory T cells. Study overall: T-allo10 is an in vitro-generated, Tr1-enriched CD4 T cell product specific for alloantigen.

CDR1 is SGHRS and CDR2 is YFSETQ in the germline V gene. CDR3 length equals 15 residues. Trimming took off 1 base at V and 1 base at J, with 11 bases between the two ends. TCRdb reanalysed the reads using MiXCR and keeps one entry per CDR3 protein. The data contain roughly 20,000 distinct CDR3 sequences, roughly 10% of them singletons. This clonotype was found many times. The receptor comes from a human donor in good health. Sequenced input: CD4+ T cells, either the whole sample or a sorted fraction (not recorded which). The V gene is TRBV5-1, the J gene TRBJ1-1, with D possibly being TRBD1 (6 bases). CDR3 coding DNA: TGCGCCAGCAGCTTGCGCCTACAGGGGAACACTGAAGCTTTCTTT. Translating gives CASSLRLQGNTEAFF.